Below, one TCR beta chain is given with its context. TCRdb's copy holds only in-frame clones and misses some; the assay was immunoSEQ multiplex PCR. The sample has 350,000 or so clones; 70% to 90% are singletons. Seattle cases were enrolled at active infection and followed longitudinally. This CDR3 has 16 residues. Trimming cost V 0 bases and J 0 bases, with 12 bases left between them. Germline CDR1 reads MNHNY; CDR2 reads SVGAGI (reference sequence). The data were obtained in a study of blood T cell repertoires in COVID-19. Study-level information: COVID-19 samples collected from the United States, Italy and Spain covered acute and convalescent phases. PBMCs, B-cell-depleted T cells, or T cells provided the cDNA or gDNA that made up the material.

Specimen: peripheral blood. The clonotype originates from a woman under 40 with COVID-19, enrolled during active disease. This rearrangement joins TRBV6-6 to TRBJ2-7; TRBD1 is a possible D gene (6 bases). The CDR3 protein is CASSYSQGPSSYEQYF. The CDR3, as DNA: TGTGCCAGCAGTTACTCTCAGGGGCCTAGCTCCTACGAGCAGTACTTC.